This TCR beta chain comes out of a study of blood T cells in healthy people across ages. Study as a whole: Template switching picked up about one barcoded beta molecule for each two T cells.

Study results and limitations: It was not known whether donors were CMV positive (a possible confounder of expanded clonotype changes). Conclusively comparing naive with antigen-experienced cells was impossible with unsorted PBMCs.

Together with a sample-barcoded 5' primer, a J-beta primer mix was included in a second PCR lasting 7 to 11 cycles. TCRdb redid the calling of the 5' RACE reads with MiXCR, one entry per CDR3 protein. Altogether about 1.1 million distinct CDR3 sequences are present, approximately 38% being singletons, with the ten largest covering around 13%. The CDR3 consists of 17 residues. After removal of 0 bases from V and 1 base from J, the junction contained 6 bases not matched to a gene. The germline gives CDR1 LGHNA, CDR2 YSLEER. Russia was home to the donors, healthy Caucasian individuals aged roughly 6 to 100. As to this clonotype: Its antigen is unidentified. As the CDR3 is not closed by the conserved phenylalanine or tryptophan, this likely results from a read error.

The genes are TRBV4-3 and TRBJ2-7, with 10 bases fitting TRBD2. The sequenced sample consisted of blood. The TCR sequence derives from a young man in good health. The CDR3 coding sequence is TGCGCCAGCAGCCAAGAACTAGCGGGGCGTCCGTCCTACGAGCAGTACTTA. This encodes CASSQELAGRPSYEQYL.